This is a list of T cell receptor beta chains from one sample in a study of identical twins. TCRdb reprocessed the 5' RACE reads with MiXCR, giving one entry per CDR3 protein. The table shows some 500,000 distinct CDR3 sequences, with 9.5% to 10% occurring only once. These data also formed part of another study, on yellow fever vaccine responses in identical twins.

Material: PBMCs. These receptors were taken from a woman aged 18-29 years in good health. The CDR3 runs from the conserved cysteine through the conserved F or W. D genes are given only for firm matches. The size field is filled for only some rows; it gives once, few, many or a size class.

clone_size	j_call	d_call	v_call	cdr3_nt	cdr3_aa
NA	TRBJ2-5	TRBD2	TRBV2	TGTGCCAGCAAGTACACCGGGAGGGACCAAGAGACCCAGTACTTC	CASKYTGRDQETQYF
many	TRBJ2-1	NA	TRBV5-1	TGCGCCAGCAGCGAGGGTTTTTATGAGCAGTTCTTC	CASSEGFYEQFF
NA	TRBJ2-7	TRBD2	TRBV7-2	TGTGCCAGCAGCGGTCTTGGACTAGCTCGAGAGCAGTACTTC	CASSGLGLAREQYF
many	TRBJ2-1	NA	TRBV2	TGTGCCAGCAGTAAGGACCCGAGCTCCTACAATGAGCAGTTCTTC	CASSKDPSSYNEQFF
NA	TRBJ1-5	NA	TRBV20-1	TGCAGTGCTAGAGAGGCCCTAGGAGTTCAGCCCCAGCATTTT	CSAREALGVQPQHF
NA	TRBJ2-1	TRBD2	TRBV29-1	TGCAGCATCGGACAGGGAGTGTCACTAGCGGGAGGGCTAAGCTCCTACAATGAGCAGTTCTTC	CSIGQGVSLAGGLSSYNEQFF
NA	TRBJ2-3	NA	TRBV12-3/TRBV12-4	TGTGCCAGCAGTCGAAGCGGGCTTATTCCTAGCACAGATACGCAGTATTTT	CASSRSGLIPSTDTQYF
NA	TRBJ2-5	NA	TRBV6-2/TRBV6-3	TGTGCCAGCAGTTACCCGGACCCGCGACAGACCCAGTACTTC	CASSYPDPRQTQYF
few	TRBJ2-7	TRBD1	TRBV12-3/TRBV12-4	TGTGCCAGCAGTTTAGGGATGGGGGACAGAGCCTACGAGCAGTACTTC	CASSLGMGDRAYEQYF
few	TRBJ2-3	TRBD2	TRBV11-2	TGTGCCAGCGTCCGACTAGCGGGGGGCCAAACAGATACGCAGTATTTT	CASVRLAGGQTDTQYF
NA	TRBJ2-1	TRBD1	TRBV7-9	TGTGCCAGCAGCCGAGGTATGGGACAGGGGAATGAGCAGTTCTTC	CASSRGMGQGNEQFF
few	TRBJ1-5	TRBD1	TRBV24-1	TGTGCCACCAGTGGGCCGGGACAGGGGAGCAATCAGCCCCAGCATTTT	CATSGPGQGSNQPQHF
few	TRBJ2-1	TRBD2	TRBV12-3/TRBV12-4	TGTGCCAGCAGTCCGGGACTAGCGGGAGACTCCAATGAGCAGTTCTTC	CASSPGLAGDSNEQFF
NA	TRBJ1-6	NA	TRBV21-1	TGTGCCAGCAGCAAAGGAAGGATTTTGGGGAATTCACCCCTCCACTTT	CASSKGRILGNSPLHF
NA	TRBJ1-2	NA	TRBV5-1	TGCGCCAGCAGCTTTGGGACTGTATATGGCTACACCTTC	CASSFGTVYGYTF
few	TRBJ2-1	TRBD2	TRBV2	TGTGCCAGCGAAACCTGGGGGACTAGAGACTACAATGAGCAGTTCTTC	CASETWGTRDYNEQFF
many	TRBJ1-1	NA	TRBV5-6	TGTGCCAGCAGCCGAAAACTGAACACTGAAGCTTTCTTT	CASSRKLNTEAFF
many	TRBJ2-1	NA	TRBV10-3	TGTGCCATCAGAGCGAGTAATGAGCAGTTCTTC	CAIRASNEQFF
many	TRBJ1-4	NA	TRBV9	TGTGCCAGCAGCCCTCAGGGTCATGAAAAACTGTTTTTT	CASSPQGHEKLFF
many	TRBJ1-1	NA	TRBV20-1	TGCAGTGCTAGAGAGGGCCGGTGGAGCACTGAAGCTTTCTTT	CSAREGRWSTEAFF
NA	TRBJ2-3	TRBD2	TRBV5-1	TGCGCCAGCAGCTTGGCTAGCGGGGGGTCCCCCGCTACGCAGTATTTT	CASSLASGGSPATQYF
many	TRBJ1-4	NA	TRBV25-1	TGTGCCAGCAGTGAGCGAGGGATGGGCGGTGATGAAAAACTGTTTTTT	CASSERGMGGDEKLFF
NA	TRBJ2-3	NA	TRBV20-1	TGCAGTGCTAGTGAACTCGGCACAGATACGCAGTATTTT	CSASELGTDTQYF
many	TRBJ2-3	NA	TRBV20-1	TGCAGTGCCCGCCCTGCGCCGGCAGATACGCAGTATTTT	CSARPAPADTQYF
NA	TRBJ2-3	TRBD2	TRBV7-3	TGTGCCAGCAGCCCGACCAGACTAGCGGGGGGATCAGATACGCAGTATTTT	CASSPTRLAGGSDTQYF
NA	TRBJ1-5	NA	TRBV4-2	TGTGCCAGCAGCCCCGCTCGAGGTGAAGATAGCAATCAGCCCCAGCATTTT	CASSPARGEDSNQPQHF
many	TRBJ2-1	TRBD2	TRBV7-9	TGTGCCAGCAGTCCCGGGACTAGAGGCAGCAATGAGCAGTTCTTC	CASSPGTRGSNEQFF